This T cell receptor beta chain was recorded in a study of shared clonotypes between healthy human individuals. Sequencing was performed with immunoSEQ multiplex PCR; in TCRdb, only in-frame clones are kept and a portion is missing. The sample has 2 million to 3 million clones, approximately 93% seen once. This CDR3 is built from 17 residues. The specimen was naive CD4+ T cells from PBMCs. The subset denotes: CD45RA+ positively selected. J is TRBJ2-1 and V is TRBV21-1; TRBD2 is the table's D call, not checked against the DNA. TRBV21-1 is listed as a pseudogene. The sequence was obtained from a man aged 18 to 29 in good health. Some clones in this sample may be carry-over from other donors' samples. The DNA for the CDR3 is TGTGCCAGCAGCAAAAGTTATGCTCACTCTCATATCAATGAGCAGTTCTTC. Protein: CASSKSYAHSHINEQFF.